One sample yielded the 9 T cell receptor beta chains listed below, sequenced in a study of human T cells and chemical hapten exposure. One entry per CDR3 protein results from TCRdb running MiXCR on the RACE reads. The table shows around 380,000 distinct CDR3 sequences, with 4.8% occurring only once. Described time point: patch test 1, 2 weeks after DPC sensitization. The treatment is: therapeutic diphenylcyclopropenone sensitization with weekly scalp DPC. Sequenced here: whole blood, sampled in connection with sensitization to the hapten diphenylcyclopropenone (DPC). Receptor source: a woman between 50 and 59 years old with alopecia areata. Some clones in this sample may be carry-over from other donors' samples.

This clonotype came up many times. The V and J genes are TRBV12-5 and TRBJ2-7, with 7 bases lining up with TRBD1. This CDR3 spans 15 amino acids. Unmatched junction bases numbered 9, after V lost 0 bases and J lost 7 bases. Germline loops: CDR1 LGHNT, CDR2 FRNRAP. Here the CDR3 DNA reads TGTGCTAGTGGTTTGGTAGGAAAGGGGGCGCATGAGCAGTACTTC. It codes for CASGLVGKGAHEQYF.

In this sample, this clonotype turned up many times. V and J are TRBV5-1 and TRBJ1-5, with 9 bases matching TRBD1. The germline CDR1 and CDR2 sequences are SGHRS and YFSETQ. This CDR3 comprises 17 residues. The V segment lost 4 bases and the J segment 2 bases; nucleotides outside the gene matches: 10. Here the CDR3 DNA reads TGCGCCAGCAGCATACCCACAGGGGGCGAGGGCAATCAGCCCCAGCATTTT. Its protein is CASSIPTGGEGNQPQHF.

This clonotype was detected many times. The J gene is TRBJ2-5, the V gene TRBV9; D possibly corresponds to TRBD2 (6 bases). From germline, CDR1 is SGDLS and CDR2 YYNGEE. The V gene lost 2 bases and the J gene lost 4 bases, with 12 bases spanning the gap. The CDR3 has 14 residues. CDR3 nucleotide sequence: TGTGCCAGCAGCGTCCAGGGAGGACGAGAGACCCAGTACTTC. The encoded protein is CASSVQGGRETQYF. Filled out from reference TRBV9 and TRBJ2-5, the complete variable domain reads DSGVTQTPKHLITATGQRVTLRCSPRSGDLSVYWYQQSLDQGLQFLIQYYNGEERAKGNILERFSAQQFPDLHSELNLSSLELGDSALYFCASSVQGGRETQYFGPGTRLLVL.

CDR3 in amino acids: CASSLDSNRIETQYF. In DNA, the CDR3 is TGTGCCAGCAGCTTAGATAGTAACAGGATTGAGACCCAGTACTTC. The rearrangement joins TRBV7-6 to TRBJ2-5, with D perhaps matching TRBD1 (5 bases). Per the germline V gene, CDR1 is SGHVS and CDR2 is FNYEAQ. The CDR3 covers 15 residues. V lost 1 base to trimming and J lost 5 bases, with 14 bases between them.

This clonotype was seen ten or more times. The chain uses TRBV5-1 and TRBJ1-4; D gene uncertain. Trimming left V 4 bases short and J 8 bases short, with 12 bases between. This CDR3 comprises 13 residues. Germline-derived CDR1 and CDR2 are SGHRS and YFSETQ. The CDR3 region has the DNA TGCGCCAGCAGCCGTGACACAGCCGAAAAACTGTTTTTT. It codes for CASSRDTAEKLFF.

This clonotype was picked up a small number of times. The V and J genes are TRBV20-1 and TRBJ2-3, with D tentatively TRBD2 (6 bases). The V end was cut by 0 bases, the J end by 4 bases, with 14 bases between. The germline CDR1 and CDR2 sequences are DFQATT and SNEGSKA (reference sequence). The CDR3 length is 15 residues. CDR3: CSARDGTARADTQYF. In DNA, the CDR3 is TGCAGTGCTAGAGATGGGACTGCTAGGGCAGATACGCAGTATTTT.

This clonotype was seen at least ten times. This chain uses TRBV28 with TRBJ2-7, with D tentatively TRBD1 or TRBD2 (5 bases each). The CDR3 is made up of 14 amino acids. Germline CDR1 is MDHEN and CDR2 is SYDVKM. Trimming removed 6 bases at V and 3 bases at J, with 15 bases between. The CDR3 here is CASSPQGEYYEQYF. CDR3 nucleotides: TGTGCCAGCAGCCCTCAAGGGGAGTACTACGAGCAGTACTTC.

This clonotype was recorded at least ten times. This rearrangement joins TRBV29-1 to TRBJ2-1; 7 bases line up with TRBD2. V lost 7 bases to trimming and J lost 4 bases; unmatched junction nucleotides: 7. This CDR3 region has 13 residues. From germline, CDR1 is SQVTM and CDR2 ANQGSEA. The CDR3: CSGTREGYNEQFF. The CDR3 region has the DNA TGCAGCGGGACTAGAGAGGGTTACAATGAGCAGTTCTTC.

This clonotype was counted many times. The V gene is TRBV5-1, the J gene TRBJ2-7; the D is unclear. This CDR3 contains 16 residues. The germline CDR1 and CDR2 sequences are SGHRS and YFSETQ. V shed 0 bases and J shed 2 bases, with 15 bases lying between them. The CDR3 loop is CASSLAVQTQTYEQYF. In DNA form, the CDR3 reads TGCGCCAGCAGCTTGGCCGTACAGACCCAAACCTACGAGCAGTACTTC. Variable domain in full (rest from reference TRBV5-1 and TRBJ2-7): KAGVTQTPRYLIKTRGQQVTLSCSPISGHRSVSWYQQTPGQGLQFLFEYFSETQRNKGNFPGRFSGRQFSNSRSEMNVSTLELGDSALYLCASSLAVQTQTYEQYFGPGTRLTVT.